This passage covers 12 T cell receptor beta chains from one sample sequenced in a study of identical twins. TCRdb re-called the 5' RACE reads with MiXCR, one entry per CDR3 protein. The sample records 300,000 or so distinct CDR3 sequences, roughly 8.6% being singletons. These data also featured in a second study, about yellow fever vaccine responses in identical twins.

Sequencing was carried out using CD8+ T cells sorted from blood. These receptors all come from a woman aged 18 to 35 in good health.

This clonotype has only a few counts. The CDR3 is CASSLLVSYNEQFF. CDR3 DNA sequence: TGTGCCAGCAGCTTACTGGTCTCCTACAATGAGCAGTTCTTC. V is TRBV7-9 and J is TRBJ2-1; no reliable D call. Germline CDR1 is SEHNR and CDR2 is FQNEAQ (reference sequence). The germline V and J ends were trimmed by 2 bases and 0 bases, with 5 bases remaining between them. This CDR3 has 14 amino acids.

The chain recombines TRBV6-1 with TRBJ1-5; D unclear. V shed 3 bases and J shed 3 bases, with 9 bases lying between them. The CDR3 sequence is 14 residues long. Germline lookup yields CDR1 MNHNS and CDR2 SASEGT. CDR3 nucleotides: TGTGCCAGCAGTGATCTGAGTTTCAATCAGCCCCAGCATTTT. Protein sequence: CASSDLSFNQPQHF.

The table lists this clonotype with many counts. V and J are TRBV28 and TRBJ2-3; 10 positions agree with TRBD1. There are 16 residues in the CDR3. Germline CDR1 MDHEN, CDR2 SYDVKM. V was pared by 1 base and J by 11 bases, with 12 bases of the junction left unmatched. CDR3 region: CASSLSRGQGIRRQYF. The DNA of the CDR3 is TGTGCCAGCAGTTTATCCCGGGGACAGGGGATTAGGCGGCAGTATTTT.

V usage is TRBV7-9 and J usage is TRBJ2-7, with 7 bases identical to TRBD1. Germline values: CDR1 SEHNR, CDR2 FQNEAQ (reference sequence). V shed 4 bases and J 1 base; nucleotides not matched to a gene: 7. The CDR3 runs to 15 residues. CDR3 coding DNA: TGTGCCAGCAGCTCCTCCGGGACAGCTTCCTACGAGCAGTACTTC. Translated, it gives CASSSSGTASYEQYF.

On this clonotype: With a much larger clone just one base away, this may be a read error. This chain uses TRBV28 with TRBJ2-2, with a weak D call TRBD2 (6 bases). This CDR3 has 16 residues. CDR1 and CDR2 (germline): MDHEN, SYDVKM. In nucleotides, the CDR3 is TGTGCCAGCAGTTTGCGGGACCCGACGAACACCGGGGAGCCGTTTTTT. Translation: CASSLRDPTNTGEPFF.

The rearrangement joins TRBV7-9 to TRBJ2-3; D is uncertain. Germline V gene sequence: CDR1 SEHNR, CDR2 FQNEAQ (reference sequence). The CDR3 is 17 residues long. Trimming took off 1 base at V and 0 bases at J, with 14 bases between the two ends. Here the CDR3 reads CASSLGLGRHSTDTQYF. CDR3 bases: TGTGCCAGCAGCTTAGGGCTTGGACGTCATAGCACAGATACGCAGTATTTT.

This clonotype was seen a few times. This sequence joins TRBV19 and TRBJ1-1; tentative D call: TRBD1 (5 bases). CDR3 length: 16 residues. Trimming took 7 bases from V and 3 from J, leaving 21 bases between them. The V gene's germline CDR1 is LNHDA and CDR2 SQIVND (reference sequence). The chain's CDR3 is CASKAGIMILDTEAFF. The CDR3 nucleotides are TGTGCCAGTAAGGCAGGGATAATGATCTTGGACACTGAAGCTTTCTTT.

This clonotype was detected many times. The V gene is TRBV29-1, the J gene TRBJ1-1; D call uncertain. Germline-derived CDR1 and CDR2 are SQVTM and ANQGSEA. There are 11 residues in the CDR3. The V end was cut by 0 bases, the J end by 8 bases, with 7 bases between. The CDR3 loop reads CSVEDFWEAFF. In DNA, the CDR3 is TGCAGCGTTGAAGATTTTTGGGAAGCTTTCTTT.

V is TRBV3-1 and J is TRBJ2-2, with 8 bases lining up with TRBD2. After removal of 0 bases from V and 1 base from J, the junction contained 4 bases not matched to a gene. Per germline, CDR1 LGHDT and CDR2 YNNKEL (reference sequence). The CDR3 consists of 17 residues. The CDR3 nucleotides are TGTGCCAGCAGCCAAGACTCGGCGGGAGGGAACACCGGGGAGCTGTTTTTT. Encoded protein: CASSQDSAGGNTGELFF.

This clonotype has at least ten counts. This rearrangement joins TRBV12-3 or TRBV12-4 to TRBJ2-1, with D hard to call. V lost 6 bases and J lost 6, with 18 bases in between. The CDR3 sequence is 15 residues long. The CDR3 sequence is CASSKGIFLTNEQFF. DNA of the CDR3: TGTGCCAGCAGCAAGGGCATTTTTCTGACCAATGAGCAGTTCTTC.

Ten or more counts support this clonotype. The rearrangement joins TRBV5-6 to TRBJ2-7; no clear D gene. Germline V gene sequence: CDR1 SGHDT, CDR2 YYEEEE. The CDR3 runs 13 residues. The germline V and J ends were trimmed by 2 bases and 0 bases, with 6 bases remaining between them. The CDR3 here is CASSFQNSYEQYF. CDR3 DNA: TGTGCCAGCAGCTTCCAGAACTCCTACGAGCAGTACTTC.

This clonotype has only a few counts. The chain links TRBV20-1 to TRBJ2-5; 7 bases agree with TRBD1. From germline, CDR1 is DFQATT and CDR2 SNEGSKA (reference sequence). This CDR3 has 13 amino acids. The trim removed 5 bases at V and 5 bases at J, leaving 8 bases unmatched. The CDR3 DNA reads TGCAGTGCTTGGGATCTGGACAGGGAGACCCAGTACTTC. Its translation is CSAWDLDRETQYF.